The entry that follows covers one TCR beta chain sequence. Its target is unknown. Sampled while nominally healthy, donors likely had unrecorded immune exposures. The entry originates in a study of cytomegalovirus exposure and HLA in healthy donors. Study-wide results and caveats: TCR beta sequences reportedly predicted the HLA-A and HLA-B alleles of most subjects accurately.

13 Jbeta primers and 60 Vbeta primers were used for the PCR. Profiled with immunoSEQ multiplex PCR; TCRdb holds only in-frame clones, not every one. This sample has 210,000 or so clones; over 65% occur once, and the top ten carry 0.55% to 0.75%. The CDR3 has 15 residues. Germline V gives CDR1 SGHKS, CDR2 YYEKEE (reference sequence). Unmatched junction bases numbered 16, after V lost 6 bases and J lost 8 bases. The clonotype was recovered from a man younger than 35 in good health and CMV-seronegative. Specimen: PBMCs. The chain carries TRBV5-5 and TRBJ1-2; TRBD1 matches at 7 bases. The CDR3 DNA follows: TGTGCCAGCACCCGCTACAACGACAGGGCTGGCGGCTACACCTTC. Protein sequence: CASTRYNDRAGGYTF.